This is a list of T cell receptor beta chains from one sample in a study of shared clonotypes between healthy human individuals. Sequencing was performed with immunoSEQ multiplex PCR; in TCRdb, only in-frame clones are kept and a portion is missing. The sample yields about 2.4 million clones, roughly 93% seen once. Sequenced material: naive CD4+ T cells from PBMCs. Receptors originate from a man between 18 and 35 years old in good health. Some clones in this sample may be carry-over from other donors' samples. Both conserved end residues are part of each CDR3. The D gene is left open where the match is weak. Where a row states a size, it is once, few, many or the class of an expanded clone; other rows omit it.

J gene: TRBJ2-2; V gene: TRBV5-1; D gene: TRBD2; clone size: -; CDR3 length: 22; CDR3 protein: CASSSGTGQREGLVANTGELFF; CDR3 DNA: TGCGCCAGCAGCTCCGGGACAGGACAGCGGGAGGGCCTGGTCGCGAACACCGGGGAGCTGTTTTTT
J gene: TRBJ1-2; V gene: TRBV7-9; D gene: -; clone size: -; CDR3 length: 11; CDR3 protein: CASTFGGGYTF; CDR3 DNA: TGTGCCAGCACCTTCGGGGGTGGCTACACCTTC
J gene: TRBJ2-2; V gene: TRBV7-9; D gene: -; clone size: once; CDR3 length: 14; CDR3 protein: CASSLGRNTGELFF; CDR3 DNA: TGTGCCAGCAGCTTAGGGAGGAACACCGGGGAGCTGTTTTTT
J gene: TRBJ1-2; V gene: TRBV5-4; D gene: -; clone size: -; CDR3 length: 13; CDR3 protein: CASSLGTENGYTF; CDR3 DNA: TGTGCCAGCAGCTTGGGGACAGAAAATGGCTACACCTTC
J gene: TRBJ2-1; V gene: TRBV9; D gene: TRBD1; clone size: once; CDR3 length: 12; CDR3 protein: CASNTGEDEQFF; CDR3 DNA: TGTGCCAGTAACACAGGGGAAGATGAGCAGTTCTTC
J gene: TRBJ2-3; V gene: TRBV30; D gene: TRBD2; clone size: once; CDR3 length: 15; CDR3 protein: CAWSHLGLGADTQYF; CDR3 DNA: TGTGCCTGGAGTCATCTGGGACTAGGAGCAGATACGCAGTATTTT
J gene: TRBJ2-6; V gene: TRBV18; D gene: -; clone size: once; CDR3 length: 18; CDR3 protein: CASSPRPGIHSGANVLTF; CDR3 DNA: TGTGCCAGCTCACCACGCCCGGGTATTCACTCTGGGGCCAACGTCCTGACTTTC
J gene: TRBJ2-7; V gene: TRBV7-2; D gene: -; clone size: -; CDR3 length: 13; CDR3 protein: CASSLGRAYEQYF; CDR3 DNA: TGTGCCAGCAGCTTAGGCCGAGCCTACGAGCAGTACTTC
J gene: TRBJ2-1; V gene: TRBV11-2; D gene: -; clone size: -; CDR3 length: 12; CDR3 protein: CASSLQGYEQFF; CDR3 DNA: TGTGCCAGCAGCTTACAGGGGTATGAGCAGTTCTTC
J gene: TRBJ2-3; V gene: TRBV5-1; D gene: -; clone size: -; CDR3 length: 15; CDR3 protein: CASSWGRYSTDTQYF; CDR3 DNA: TGCGCCAGCAGCTGGGGGAGGTATAGCACAGATACGCAGTATTTT
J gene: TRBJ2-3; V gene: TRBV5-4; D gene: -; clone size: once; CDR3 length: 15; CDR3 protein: CASSSDPSGGDTQYF; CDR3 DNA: TGTGCCAGCAGCTCGGACCCCTCGGGTGGAGATACGCAGTATTTT
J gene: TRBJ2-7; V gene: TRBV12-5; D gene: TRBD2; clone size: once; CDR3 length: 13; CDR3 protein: CASGKAGKYEQYF; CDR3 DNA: TGTGCTAGTGGTAAAGCGGGGAAATACGAGCAGTACTTC
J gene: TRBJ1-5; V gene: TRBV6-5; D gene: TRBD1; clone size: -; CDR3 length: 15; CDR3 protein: CASSPVGQIHQPQHF; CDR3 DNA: TGTGCCAGCAGCCCCGTGGGACAGATTCATCAGCCCCAGCATTTT
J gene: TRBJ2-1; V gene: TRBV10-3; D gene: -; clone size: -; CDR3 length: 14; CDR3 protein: CAISESSTYNEQFF; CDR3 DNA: TGTGCCATCAGTGAGTCGAGCACCTACAATGAGCAGTTCTTC
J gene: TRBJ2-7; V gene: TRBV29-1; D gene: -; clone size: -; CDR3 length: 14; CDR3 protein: CSAPVYRVGHEQYF; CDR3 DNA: TGCAGCGCGCCAGTATACAGGGTTGGCCACGAGCAGTACTTC
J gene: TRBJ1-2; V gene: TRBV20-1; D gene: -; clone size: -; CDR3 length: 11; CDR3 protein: CSAGQNYGYTF; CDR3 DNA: TGCAGTGCGGGACAAAACTATGGCTACACCTTC
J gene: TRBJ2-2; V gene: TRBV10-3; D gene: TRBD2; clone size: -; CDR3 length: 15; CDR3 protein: CAIREAGTNTGELFF; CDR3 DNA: TGTGCCATCAGAGAAGCGGGGACGAACACCGGGGAGCTGTTTTTT
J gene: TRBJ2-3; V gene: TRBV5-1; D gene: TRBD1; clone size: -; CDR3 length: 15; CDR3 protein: CASSWTGAGADTQYF; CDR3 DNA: TGCGCCAGCAGCTGGACAGGGGCGGGCGCAGATACGCAGTATTTT
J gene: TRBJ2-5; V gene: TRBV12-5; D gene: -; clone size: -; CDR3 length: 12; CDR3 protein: CASGLARGTQYF; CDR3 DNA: TGTGCTAGTGGTTTGGCTCGGGGGACCCAGTACTTC
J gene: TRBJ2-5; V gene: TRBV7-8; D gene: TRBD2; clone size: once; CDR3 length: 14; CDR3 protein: CASSFGTSRETQYF; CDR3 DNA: TGTGCCAGCAGCTTCGGGACTAGCCGGGAGACCCAGTACTTC
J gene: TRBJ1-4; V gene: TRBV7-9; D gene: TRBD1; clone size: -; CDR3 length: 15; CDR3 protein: CASSSPTGGKEKLFF; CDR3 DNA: TGTGCCAGCAGCTCCCCGACAGGGGGCAAGGAAAAACTGTTTTTT
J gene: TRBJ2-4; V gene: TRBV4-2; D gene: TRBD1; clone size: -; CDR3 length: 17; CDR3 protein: CASSQLPGTGSKNIQYF; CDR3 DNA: TGTGCCAGCAGCCAACTTCCCGGGACAGGGTCCAAAAACATTCAGTACTTC
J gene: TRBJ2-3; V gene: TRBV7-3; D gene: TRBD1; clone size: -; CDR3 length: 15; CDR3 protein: CASSLMGQGTDTQYF; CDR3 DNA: TGTGCCAGCAGCTTAATGGGACAGGGCACAGATACGCAGTATTTT
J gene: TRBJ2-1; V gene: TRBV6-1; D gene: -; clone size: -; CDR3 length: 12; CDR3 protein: CASRTGNNEQFF; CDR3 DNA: TGTGCCAGCAGAACAGGTAACAATGAGCAGTTCTTC
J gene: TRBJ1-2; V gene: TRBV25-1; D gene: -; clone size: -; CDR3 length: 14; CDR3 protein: CASSEFGRDDGYTF; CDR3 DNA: TGTGCCAGCAGTGAATTCGGCAGGGACGATGGCTACACCTTC
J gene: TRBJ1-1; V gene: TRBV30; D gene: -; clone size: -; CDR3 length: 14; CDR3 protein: CAWSVTGTNTEAFF; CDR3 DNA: TGTGCCTGGAGTGTAACAGGGACCAACACTGAAGCTTTCTTT
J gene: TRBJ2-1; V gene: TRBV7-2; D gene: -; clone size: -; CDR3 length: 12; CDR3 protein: CASLGSRNEQFF; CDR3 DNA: TGTGCCAGCTTAGGCAGCAGGAATGAGCAGTTCTTC
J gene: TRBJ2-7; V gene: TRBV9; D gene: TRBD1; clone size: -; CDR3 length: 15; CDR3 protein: CASSVGQGDGYEQYF; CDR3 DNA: TGTGCCAGCAGCGTAGGTCAGGGGGACGGCTACGAGCAGTACTTC
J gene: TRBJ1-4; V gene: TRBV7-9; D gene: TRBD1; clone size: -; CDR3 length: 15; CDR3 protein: CASSARSGGLEKLFF; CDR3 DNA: TGTGCCAGCAGCGCTAGATCAGGGGGGCTCGAAAAACTGTTTTTT
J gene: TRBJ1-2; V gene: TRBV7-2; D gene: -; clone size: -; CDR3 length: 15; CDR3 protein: CASIRTNPANYGYTF; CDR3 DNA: TGTGCCAGTATAAGGACGAACCCAGCTAACTATGGCTACACCTTC
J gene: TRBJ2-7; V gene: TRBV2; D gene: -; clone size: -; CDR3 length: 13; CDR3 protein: CASSESQAYEQYF; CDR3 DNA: TGTGCCAGCAGTGAAAGCCAGGCCTACGAGCAGTACTTC
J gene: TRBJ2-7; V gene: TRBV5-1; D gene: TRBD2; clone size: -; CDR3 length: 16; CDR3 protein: CASSLGGTSGSYEQYF; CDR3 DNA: TGCGCCAGCAGCTTAGGTGGGACTAGCGGCTCCTACGAGCAGTACTTC
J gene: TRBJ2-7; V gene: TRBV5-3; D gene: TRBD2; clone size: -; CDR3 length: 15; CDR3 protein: CAQPLSGRAINEQYF; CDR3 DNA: TGTGCCCAACCACTAAGCGGGAGGGCCATCAACGAGCAGTACTTC
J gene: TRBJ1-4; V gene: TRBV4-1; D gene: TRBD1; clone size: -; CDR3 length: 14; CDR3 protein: CASSQVTGTEKLFF; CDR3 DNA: TGCGCCAGCAGCCAAGTGACAGGGACCGAAAAACTGTTTTTT
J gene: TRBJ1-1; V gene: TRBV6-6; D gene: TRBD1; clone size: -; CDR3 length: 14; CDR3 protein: CASSGRRDRTEAFF; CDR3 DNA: TGTGCCAGCAGTGGACGACGGGACAGAACTGAAGCTTTCTTT
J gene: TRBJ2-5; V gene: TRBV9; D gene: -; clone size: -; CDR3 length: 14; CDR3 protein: CASSVDLLGETQYF; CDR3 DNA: TGTGCCAGCAGCGTGGACTTATTAGGGGAGACCCAGTACTTC
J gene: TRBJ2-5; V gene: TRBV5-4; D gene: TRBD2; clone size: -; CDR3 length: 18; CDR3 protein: CASSLNQLAGLTEETQYF; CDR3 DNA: TGTGCCAGCAGTTTAAACCAACTAGCGGGCCTAACGGAGGAGACCCAGTACTTC
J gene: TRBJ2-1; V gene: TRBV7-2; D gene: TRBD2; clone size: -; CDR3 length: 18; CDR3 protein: CASSLAYSLAGAGNEQFF; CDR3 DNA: TGTGCCAGCAGCTTAGCTTATTCACTAGCGGGAGCTGGTAATGAGCAGTTCTTC
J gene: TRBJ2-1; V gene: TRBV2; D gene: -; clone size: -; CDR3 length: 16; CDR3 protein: CASRAYGGRSYNEQFF; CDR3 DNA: TGTGCCAGCAGGGCATACGGCGGCCGCTCCTACAATGAGCAGTTCTTC
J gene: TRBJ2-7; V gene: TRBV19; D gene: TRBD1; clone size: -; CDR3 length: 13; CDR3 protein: CASSMGQGIPPYF; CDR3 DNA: TGTGCCAGTAGTATGGGACAGGGCATTCCGCCGTACTTC
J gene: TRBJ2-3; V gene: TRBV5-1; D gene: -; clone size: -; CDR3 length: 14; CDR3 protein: CASSLGGGTDTQYF; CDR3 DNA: TGCGCCAGCAGCTTGGGAGGTGGCACAGATACGCAGTATTTT
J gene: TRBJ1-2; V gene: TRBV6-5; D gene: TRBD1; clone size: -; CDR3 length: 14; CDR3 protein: CASSLGQGGYGYTF; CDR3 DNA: TGTGCCAGCAGTTTAGGACAGGGTGGATATGGCTACACCTTC
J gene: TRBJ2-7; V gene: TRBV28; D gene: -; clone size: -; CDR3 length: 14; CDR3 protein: CASSFSRRGYEQYF; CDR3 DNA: TGTGCCAGCAGTTTCTCGAGGAGGGGCTACGAGCAGTACTTC
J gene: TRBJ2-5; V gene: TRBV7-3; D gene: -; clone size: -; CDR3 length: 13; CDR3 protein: CASSLRREETQYF; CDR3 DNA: TGTGCCAGCAGCTTACGCCGGGAAGAGACCCAGTACTTC
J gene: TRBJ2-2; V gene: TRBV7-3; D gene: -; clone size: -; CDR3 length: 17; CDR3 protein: CASSPTRERVNTGELFF; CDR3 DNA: TGTGCCAGCAGCCCAACCAGGGAACGGGTGAACACCGGGGAGCTGTTTTTT
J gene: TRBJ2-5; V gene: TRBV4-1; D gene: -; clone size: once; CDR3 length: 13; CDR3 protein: CASSPLTRETQYF; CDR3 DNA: TGCGCCAGCAGCCCCCTCACCCGAGAGACCCAGTACTTC
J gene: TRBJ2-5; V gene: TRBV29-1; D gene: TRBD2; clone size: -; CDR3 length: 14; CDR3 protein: CSVGWTSGSGTQYF; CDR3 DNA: TGCAGCGTCGGATGGACTAGCGGGAGCGGGACCCAGTACTTC
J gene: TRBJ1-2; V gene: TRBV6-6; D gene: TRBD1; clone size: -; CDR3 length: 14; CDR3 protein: CASRPGQGAYGYTF; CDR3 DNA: TGTGCCAGCAGACCAGGACAGGGGGCCTATGGCTACACCTTC
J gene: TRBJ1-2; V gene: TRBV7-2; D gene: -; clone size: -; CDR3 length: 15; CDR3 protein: CASSFISAPNYGYTF; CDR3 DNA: TGTGCCAGCAGTTTTATAAGTGCACCTAACTATGGCTACACCTTC
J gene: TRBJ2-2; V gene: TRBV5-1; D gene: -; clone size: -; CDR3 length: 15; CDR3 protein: CASSLAVVRAGELFF; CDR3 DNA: TGCGCCAGCAGCTTGGCGGTAGTTCGGGCCGGGGAGCTGTTTTTT
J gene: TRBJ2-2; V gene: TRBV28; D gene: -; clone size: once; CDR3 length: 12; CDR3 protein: CASSPNTGELFF; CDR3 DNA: TGTGCCAGCAGTCCAAACACCGGGGAGCTGTTTTTT
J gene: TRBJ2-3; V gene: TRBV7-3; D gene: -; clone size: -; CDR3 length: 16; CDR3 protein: CASSLFSGFGADTQYF; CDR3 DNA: TGTGCCAGCAGCTTATTTTCGGGGTTCGGGGCAGATACGCAGTATTTT
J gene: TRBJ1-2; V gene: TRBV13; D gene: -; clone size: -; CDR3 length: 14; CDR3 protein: CASSPGREVYGYTF; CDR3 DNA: TGTGCCAGCAGCCCCGGGAGGGAGGTCTATGGCTACACCTTC